This entry lists 2 T cell receptor beta chains sequenced from one sample in a study of T cell repertoires in urothelial bladder cancer. Clones were sequenced by immunoSEQ multiplex PCR, and TCRdb holds only the in-frame ones, with some missing. In the table there are fewer than 15,000 clones, roughly 65% of which are singletons. Sequenced sample: tumor-infiltrating cells from bladder cancer. The receptors originated from a human donor with urothelial carcinoma.

V gene TRBV7-2 combines with J gene TRBJ2-5; D possibly corresponds to TRBD1 (6 bases). The CDR3 sequence is 12 residues long. Germline V gene lookup returns CDR1 SGHTA and CDR2 FQGNSA. V was trimmed by 5 bases and J by 9 bases, leaving 13 bases between them. The CDR3 region has the DNA TGTGCCAGCAGCGTCGACTCAGGGGCCCAGTACTTC. It yields the protein CASSVDSGAQYF. Full variable domain (missing parts from reference TRBV7-2 and TRBJ2-5): GAGVSQSPSNKVTEKGKDVELRCDPISGHTALYWYRQSLGQGLEFLIYFQGNSAPDKSGLPSDRFSAERTGGSVSTLTIQRTQQEDSAVYLCASSVDSGAQYFGPGTRLLVL.

The genes are TRBV5-1 and TRBJ2-2, with 9 bases matching TRBD2. V lost 4 bases to trimming and J lost 5 bases; unmatched junction nucleotides: 12. The length of the CDR3 is 17 residues. Germline CDR1 reads SGHRS; CDR2 reads YFSETQ. DNA for the CDR3: TGCGCCAGCAGCCCGCCCTTGGGGAGCGGGGGGACCGGGGAGCTGTTTTTT. It is translated as CASSPPLGSGGTGELFF.